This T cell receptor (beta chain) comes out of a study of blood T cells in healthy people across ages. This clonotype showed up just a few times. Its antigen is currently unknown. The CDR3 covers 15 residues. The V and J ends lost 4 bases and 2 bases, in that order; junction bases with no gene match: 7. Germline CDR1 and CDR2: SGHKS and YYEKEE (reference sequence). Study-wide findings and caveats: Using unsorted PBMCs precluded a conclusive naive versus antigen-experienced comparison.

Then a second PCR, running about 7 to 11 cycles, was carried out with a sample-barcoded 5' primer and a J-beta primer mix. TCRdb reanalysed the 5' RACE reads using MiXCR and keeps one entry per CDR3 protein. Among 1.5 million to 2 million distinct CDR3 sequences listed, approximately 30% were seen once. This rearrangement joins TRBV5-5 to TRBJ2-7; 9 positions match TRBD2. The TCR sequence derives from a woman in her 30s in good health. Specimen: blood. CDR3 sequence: CASSTFAGGTYEQYF. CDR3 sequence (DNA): TGTGCCAGCAGCACATTCGCGGGGGGGACCTACGAGCAGTACTTC.